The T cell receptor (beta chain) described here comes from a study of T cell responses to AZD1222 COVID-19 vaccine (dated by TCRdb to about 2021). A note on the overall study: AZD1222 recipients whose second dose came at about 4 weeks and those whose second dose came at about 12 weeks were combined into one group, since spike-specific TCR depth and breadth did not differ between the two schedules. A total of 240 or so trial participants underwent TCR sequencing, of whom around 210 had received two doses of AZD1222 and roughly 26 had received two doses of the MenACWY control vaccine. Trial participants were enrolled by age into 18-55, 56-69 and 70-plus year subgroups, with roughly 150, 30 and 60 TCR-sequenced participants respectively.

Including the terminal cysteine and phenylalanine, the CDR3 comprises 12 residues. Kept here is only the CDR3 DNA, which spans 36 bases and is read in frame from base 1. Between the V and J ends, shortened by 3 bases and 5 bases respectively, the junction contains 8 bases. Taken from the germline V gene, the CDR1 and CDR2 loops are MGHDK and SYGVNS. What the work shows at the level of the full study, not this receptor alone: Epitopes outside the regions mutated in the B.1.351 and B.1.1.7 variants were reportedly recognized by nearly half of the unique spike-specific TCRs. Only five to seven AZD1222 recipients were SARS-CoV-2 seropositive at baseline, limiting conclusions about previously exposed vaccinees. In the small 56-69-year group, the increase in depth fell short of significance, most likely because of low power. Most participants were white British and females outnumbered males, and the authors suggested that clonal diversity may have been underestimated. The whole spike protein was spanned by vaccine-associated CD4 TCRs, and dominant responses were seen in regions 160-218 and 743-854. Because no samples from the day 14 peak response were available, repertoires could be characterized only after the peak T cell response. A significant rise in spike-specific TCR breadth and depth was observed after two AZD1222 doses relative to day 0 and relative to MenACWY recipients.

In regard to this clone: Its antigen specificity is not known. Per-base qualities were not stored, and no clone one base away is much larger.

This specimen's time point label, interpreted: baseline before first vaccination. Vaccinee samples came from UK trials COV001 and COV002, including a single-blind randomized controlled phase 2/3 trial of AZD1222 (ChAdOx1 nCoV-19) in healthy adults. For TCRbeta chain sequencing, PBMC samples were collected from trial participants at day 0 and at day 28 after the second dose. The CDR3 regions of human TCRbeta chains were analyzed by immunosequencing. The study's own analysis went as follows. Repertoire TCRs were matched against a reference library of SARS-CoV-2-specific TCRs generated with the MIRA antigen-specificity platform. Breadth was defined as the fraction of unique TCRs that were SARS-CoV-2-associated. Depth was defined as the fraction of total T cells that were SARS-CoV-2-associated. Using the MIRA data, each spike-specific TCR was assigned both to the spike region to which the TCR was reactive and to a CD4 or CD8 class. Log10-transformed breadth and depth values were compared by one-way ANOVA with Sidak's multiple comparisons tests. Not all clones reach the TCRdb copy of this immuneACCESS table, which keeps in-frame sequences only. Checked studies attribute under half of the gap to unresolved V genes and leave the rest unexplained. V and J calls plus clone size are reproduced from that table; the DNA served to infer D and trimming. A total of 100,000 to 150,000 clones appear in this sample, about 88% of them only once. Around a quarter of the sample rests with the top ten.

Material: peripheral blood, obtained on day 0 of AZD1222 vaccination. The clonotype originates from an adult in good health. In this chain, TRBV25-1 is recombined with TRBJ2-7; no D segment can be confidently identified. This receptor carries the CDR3 CASSDELNEQYF. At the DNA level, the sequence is TGTGCCAGCAGTGACGAGTTGAACGAGCAGTACTTC.